This record covers a single T cell receptor beta chain. Antigen: not known. Assay used: immunoSEQ multiplex PCR; TCRdb lists only in-frame clones, some missing. The sample has some 2,000,000 clones, roughly 94% seen once. The sample originates from a study of shared clonotypes between healthy human individuals. Regarding the study as a whole: What naive subsets generally showed was a larger estimated richness than memory subsets showed.

Sequenced sample: naive CD4+ T cells sorted from blood. The subset here: CD45RA+ positively selected. The source is a man aged 18 to 29 in good health.

CDR3 sequence (DNA): TGCGCCAGCAGCTTGGTCGGACAGGGAACCACTGAAGCTTTCTTT. Translated, it gives CASSLVGQGTTEAFF. The V and J genes are TRBV5-1 and TRBJ1-1, with 8 positions matching TRBD1. There are 15 residues in the CDR3. CDR1 is SGHRS and CDR2 is YFSETQ in the germline V gene. Trimming removed 0 bases from V and 4 bases from J; junction bases left unmatched: 5.